The rows below give T cell receptor beta chains drawn from one sample of a study of T cell responses to AZD1222 COVID-19 vaccine. Data came from immunoSEQ multiplex PCR; TCRdb stores just in-frame clones and leaves some out. The sample includes about 120,000 clones, 70% to 90% of them seen just once. Sequenced here: peripheral blood, sampled on day 0 of AZD1222 vaccination. These receptor sequences come from an adult in good health. Both conserved end residues are part of each CDR3. Each record gives: J gene, D gene, V gene, CDR3 DNA, CDR3 protein. D genes are given only for firm matches.

j_call: TRBJ1-2
d_call: -
v_call: TRBV5-5
cdr3_nt: TGTGCCAGCAGCTTGGAAATTAACTATGGCTACACCTTC
cdr3_aa: CASSLEINYGYTF

j_call: TRBJ1-2
d_call: -
v_call: TRBV6-2/TRBV6-3
cdr3_nt: TGTGCCAGCAGTTACCCCGGGACACATTCGGCTAACTATGGCTACACCTTC
cdr3_aa: CASSYPGTHSANYGYTF

j_call: TRBJ1-1
d_call: TRBD1
v_call: TRBV5-1
cdr3_nt: TGCGCCAGCAGCCTCTCCGGGACAGACTCGTCTGAAGCTTTCTTT
cdr3_aa: CASSLSGTDSSEAFF

j_call: TRBJ2-4
d_call: -
v_call: TRBV28
cdr3_nt: TGTGCCAGCGGGGAATTAGCCAAAAACATTCAGTACTTC
cdr3_aa: CASGELAKNIQYF

j_call: TRBJ1-3
d_call: -
v_call: TRBV28
cdr3_nt: TGTGCCAGCAGTTCAGACCCGGGACGCCGGATCTCTGGAAACACCATATATTTT
cdr3_aa: CASSSDPGRRISGNTIYF

j_call: TRBJ2-1
d_call: TRBD2
v_call: TRBV10-2
cdr3_nt: TGCGCCAGCAGTGGGACTAGCGGGGGGGCCCCCAATGAGCAGTTCTTC
cdr3_aa: CASSGTSGGAPNEQFF

j_call: TRBJ1-2
d_call: TRBD1
v_call: TRBV28
cdr3_nt: TGTGCCAGCAGCCCAGGACAGGGGGCGCGATTTTATGGCTACACCTTC
cdr3_aa: CASSPGQGARFYGYTF

j_call: TRBJ1-4
d_call: -
v_call: TRBV9
cdr3_nt: TGTGCCAGCAGCCCCCAGGAGCGGGCTAATGAAAAACTGTTTTTT
cdr3_aa: CASSPQERANEKLFF

j_call: TRBJ1-2
d_call: -
v_call: TRBV6-5
cdr3_nt: TGTGCCAGCAGTTACGGAACTACAGGGGGCTACACCTTC
cdr3_aa: CASSYGTTGGYTF

j_call: TRBJ1-1
d_call: -
v_call: TRBV27
cdr3_nt: TGTGCCAGCAGTCTAGCGGGGACGGTGAACACTGAAGCTTTCTTT
cdr3_aa: CASSLAGTVNTEAFF

j_call: TRBJ2-3
d_call: TRBD2
v_call: TRBV6-5
cdr3_nt: TGTGCCAGCTTTAGCGGGAGCACAGATACGCAGTATTTT
cdr3_aa: CASFSGSTDTQYF